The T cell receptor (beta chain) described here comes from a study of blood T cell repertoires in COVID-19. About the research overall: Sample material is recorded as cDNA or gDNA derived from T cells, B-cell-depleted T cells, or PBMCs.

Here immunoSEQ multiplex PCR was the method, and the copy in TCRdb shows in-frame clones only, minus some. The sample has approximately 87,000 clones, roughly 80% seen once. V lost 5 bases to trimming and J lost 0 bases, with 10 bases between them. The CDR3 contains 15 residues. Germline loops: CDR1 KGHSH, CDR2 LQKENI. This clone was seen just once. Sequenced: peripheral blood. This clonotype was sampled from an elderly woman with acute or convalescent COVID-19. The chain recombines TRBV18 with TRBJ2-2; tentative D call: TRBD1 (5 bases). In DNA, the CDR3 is TGTGCCAGCTCATCAGGGTGGTCGAACACCGGGGAGCTGTTTTTT. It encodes CASSSGWSNTGELFF.